The 10 T cell receptor beta chains presented below share a single source sample, sequenced in a study of stem cell transplantation in POMP-related autoinflammatory disease. Only in-frame clones appear in the TCRdb table, and some are missing; sequencing was by immunoSEQ multiplex PCR. The sample lists over 30,000 clones; 70% to 90% were seen once. Here the sequenced sample was CD4+ T cells from PBMCs, taken before stem cell transplantation. The receptor set was obtained from a human donor with POMP-related autoinflammation and immune dysregulation (PRAID).

This clone was counted once. The chain links TRBV9 to TRBJ1-1; D may be TRBD1 (6 bases). The V gene's germline CDR1 is SGDLS and CDR2 YYNGEE. V dropped 3 bases and J dropped 1 base, with 13 bases sitting between them. The CDR3 length is 15 residues. CDR3 in amino acids: CASSARQEPNTEAFF. In nucleotides, the CDR3 is TGTGCCAGCAGCGCTCGACAGGAACCGAACACTGAAGCTTTCTTT.

As to this clone: One end of the junction fails to match germline, which may point to a read error. The genes are TRBV5-1 and TRBJ2-1; weak D call: TRBD2 (6 bases). The germline gives CDR1 SGHRS, CDR2 YFSETQ. The CDR3 sequence is 13 residues long. CDR3 sequence: CASSLGTINGQFF. CDR3 bases: TGCGCCAGCAGCTTGGGGACTATCAATGGGCAGTTCTTC.

The chain joins TRBV9 to TRBJ2-7, with TRBD1 as a possible D gene (5 bases). Trimming removed 4 bases from V and 3 bases from J, with 8 bases in between. The germline gives CDR1 SGDLS, CDR2 YYNGEE. CDR3 length equals 12 residues. CDR3 sequence reads: CASSSRDYEQYF. As DNA, the CDR3 is TGTGCCAGCAGCTCCAGGGACTACGAGCAGTACTTC.

The rearrangement links TRBV5-1 to TRBJ2-5, with D perhaps given as TRBD1 or TRBD2 (5 bases each). V was pared by 6 bases and J by 4 bases, with 22 bases between. Germline CDR1 SGHRS, CDR2 YFSETQ. This CDR3 is built from 16 residues. For the CDR3, the DNA is TGCGCCAGCACCGCTTCCCCTCCGGGGACGGGAGAGACCCAGTACTTC. Amino acid sequence: CASTASPPGTGETQYF. Drawing the rest from reference TRBV5-1 and TRBJ2-5, the complete variable domain is KAGVTQTPRYLIKTRGQQVTLSCSPISGHRSVSWYQQTPGQGLQFLFEYFSETQRNKGNFPGRFSGRQFSNSRSEMNVSTLELGDSALYLCASTASPPGTGETQYFGPGTRLLVL.

V and J are TRBV4-1 and TRBJ1-4, with TRBD1 identical over 9 bases. This CDR3 has 15 amino acids. CDR1 MGHRA and CDR2 YSYEKL come from the germline V gene. V was pared by 5 bases and J by 7 bases, with 8 bases of the junction left unmatched. The CDR3 loop is CASSTQQGAREKLFF. CDR3 nucleotide sequence: TGCGCCAGCAGCACACAACAGGGGGCACGTGAAAAACTGTTTTTT.

The V gene is TRBV19, the J gene TRBJ2-1; D is perhaps TRBD1 or TRBD2 (5 bases each). V lost 4 bases and J 7 bases, leaving 20 bases between the germline ends. Germline loops: CDR1 LNHDA, CDR2 SQIVND (reference sequence). CDR3 size: 16 residues. The CDR3 sequence: CASSKTTGTHRNEQFF. DNA of the CDR3: TGTGCCAGTAGTAAAACTACCGGGACCCACAGAAATGAGCAGTTCTTC.

The chain combines TRBV6-1 with TRBJ2-7, with 11 nucleotides matching TRBD1. CDR3 length equals 16 residues. V lost 4 bases, J lost 1 base, and 6 bases stayed unmatched. From germline, CDR1 is MNHNS and CDR2 SASEGT. The CDR3 DNA sequence: TGTGCCAGCAGTGCCCCTCGGGACAGGGGGTCCTACGAGCAGTACTTC. This translates into CASSAPRDRGSYEQYF.

The chain is built from TRBV5-1 and TRBJ1-2, with 12 nucleotides matching TRBD1. J was trimmed by 4 bases and V by 3 bases; bases with no gene match: 7. The CDR3 has 16 residues. Per the germline V gene, CDR1 is SGHRS and CDR2 is YFSETQ. DNA for the CDR3: TGCGCCAGCAGCTCGGGACAGGGGGCGCGGAGCTATGGCTACACCTTC. Amino acids: CASSSGQGARSYGYTF.

This clone occurred once. The V call is TRBV5-1, the J call TRBJ2-5; no clear D gene. Trimming left V 4 bases short and J 1 base short, with 2 bases between. The CDR3 consists of 11 residues. CDR1 and CDR2 from the germline V gene are SGHRS and YFSETQ. Here the CDR3 reads CASSRQETQYF. CDR3 DNA: TGCGCCAGCAGCCGCCAAGAGACCCAGTACTTC.

Here the CDR3 reads CASSQGLAGGRNPPLAKNIQYF. For the CDR3, the DNA is TGTGCCAGCAGCCAAGGACTAGCGGGGGGTCGAAATCCCCCGTTAGCCAAAAACATTCAGTACTTC. The chain employs TRBV4-2 and TRBJ2-4, with 13 bases identical to TRBD2. The CDR3 extends over 22 amino acids. The germline gives CDR1 LGHNA, CDR2 YNFKEQ. V dropped 1 base and J dropped 0; count of bases not matched to a gene: 15.